These T cell receptor beta chains were read from a single sample in a study of cytomegalovirus exposure and HLA in healthy donors. Clones were read by immunoSEQ multiplex PCR, and TCRdb kept only the in-frame ones, dropping some. Of a few hundred thousand clones listed, around 75% were seen once; the top ten hold under 2%. Sequencing was performed on PBMCs. The receptor source for this set is a woman in her thirties in good health and CMV-seronegative. Each CDR3 is given with its conserved first and last residue. D genes are given only for firm matches. Some rows have no size entry. The others give once, few or many, or a class for an expanded clone.

TRBJ2-7	TRBV7-8	TRBD1	.	CASSVMGRGLNEQYF	TGTGCCAGCAGCGTGATGGGCAGGGGGCTGAACGAGCAGTACTTC
TRBJ1-2	TRBV29-1	.	.	CSVGQASSGGYTF	TGCAGCGTTGGACAGGCCTCTTCGGGGGGCTACACCTTC
TRBJ1-1	TRBV6-5	TRBD1	.	CASSSGTGRAFF	TGTGCCAGCAGTTCCGGGACAGGGCGAGCTTTCTTT
TRBJ1-1	TRBV30	TRBD1	.	CAWRPPGQLNTEAFF	TGTGCCTGGAGACCTCCGGGACAGCTGAACACTGAAGCTTTCTTT
TRBJ2-3	TRBV10-2	.	.	CASSLLGGITDTQYF	TGCGCCAGCAGTTTGCTGGGCGGGATCACAGATACGCAGTATTTT
TRBJ1-1	TRBV4-1	.	.	CASSQDGTPGEAFF	TGCGCCAGCAGCCAAGATGGGACACCGGGAGAAGCTTTCTTT
TRBJ1-5	TRBV30	TRBD1	few	CACRGRGLGQPQHF	TGTGCCTGCAGGGGGAGAGGTTTGGGTCAGCCCCAGCATTTT
TRBJ2-7	TRBV6-5	.	.	CASTYATRFAYEQYF	TGTGCCAGCACCTACGCGACTAGATTTGCCTACGAGCAGTACTTC
TRBJ1-2	TRBV7-9	TRBD1	.	CASSLALDRGRGYGYTF	TGTGCCAGCAGCTTAGCCCTGGACAGGGGTCGAGGCTATGGCTACACCTTC
TRBJ2-7	TRBV6-5	.	.	CASSYQTGAYEQYF	TGTGCCAGCAGTTACCAGACAGGCGCCTACGAGCAGTACTTC
TRBJ2-5	TRBV4-1	.	once	CASSQEGGGAQYF	TGCGCCAGCAGCCAAGAAGGAGGGGGGGCCCAGTACTTC
TRBJ1-2	TRBV5-8	TRBD1	few	CASSPDRAYGYTF	TGTGCCAGCAGCCCGGACAGGGCCTATGGCTACACCTTC
TRBJ2-3	TRBV11-3	.	once	CASSLDNFPSTDTQYF	TGTGCCAGCAGCTTAGATAACTTCCCTAGCACAGATACGCAGTATTTT
TRBJ2-1	TRBV5-6	.	.	CASSLMTRSVDEQFF	TGTGCCAGCAGCTTGATGACTAGATCGGTCGATGAGCAGTTCTTC
TRBJ2-1	TRBV4-1	.	.	CASSHVITRSSYNEQFF	TGCGCCAGCAGCCACGTTATTACTAGAAGCTCCTACAATGAGCAGTTCTTC
TRBJ2-7	TRBV5-1	.	.	CASSRITGEVSEQYF	TGCGCCAGCAGCCGGATAACGGGGGAGGTCTCCGAGCAGTACTTC
TRBJ2-3	TRBV7-9	.	.	CASRARAFIGDTQYF	TGTGCCAGCAGGGCCCGAGCGTTCATTGGAGATACGCAGTATTTT
TRBJ2-7	TRBV5-4	TRBD1	.	CASSLWDRSYEQYF	TGTGCCAGCAGCTTATGGGACAGATCCTACGAGCAGTACTTC
TRBJ1-1	TRBV7-6	TRBD1	few	CATAQGFGTEAFF	TGTGCCACCGCACAGGGGTTTGGCACTGAAGCTTTCTTT
TRBJ2-4	TRBV19	.	.	CASSDTYKNIQYF	TGTGCCAGTTCAGACACCTACAAAAACATTCAGTACTTC
TRBJ2-7	TRBV7-2	TRBD2	.	CASSGGRTPTYEQYF	TGTGCCAGCAGCGGCGGGAGGACACCGACCTACGAGCAGTACTTC
TRBJ2-5	TRBV9	.	few	CASSAQISGKTQYF	TGTGCCAGCAGCGCTCAGATAAGCGGAAAGACCCAGTACTTC
TRBJ1-1	TRBV15	.	.	CATSRVRGGTEAFF	TGTGCCACCAGCAGAGTCAGGGGAGGGACTGAAGCTTTCTTT
TRBJ2-7	TRBV7-9	TRBD1	few	CSSSAQGFYEQYF	TGTTCCAGCAGCGCACAGGGGTTCTACGAGCAGTACTTC
TRBJ2-1	TRBV5-1	.	.	CASSLRGGANEQFF	TGCGCCAGCAGCTTAAGGGGGGGGGCGAATGAGCAGTTCTTC
TRBJ1-1	TRBV19	TRBD1	.	CASSRQGAGDTEAFF	TGTGCCAGTAGTAGGCAGGGGGCAGGAGACACTGAAGCTTTCTTT
TRBJ2-1	TRBV2	.	.	CASRFPDSSYNEQFF	TGTGCCAGCAGGTTTCCCGATAGCTCCTACAATGAGCAGTTCTTC
TRBJ1-1	TRBV19	.	.	CASRTDRQNTEAFF	TGTGCCAGTAGGACGGACAGACAGAACACTGAAGCTTTCTTT
TRBJ2-4	TRBV11-2	TRBD1	.	CASSFQGAPNIQYF	TGTGCCAGCAGCTTCCAGGGGGCCCCAAACATTCAGTACTTC
TRBJ1-2	TRBV5-5	.	.	CASSFTGRGYTF	TGTGCCAGCAGCTTTACAGGGCGCGGCTACACCTTC
TRBJ1-2	TRBV19	.	.	CASSSSQGDNYGYTF	TGTGCCAGTAGTAGCTCACAGGGCGATAACTATGGCTACACCTTC
TRBJ1-2	TRBV27	.	.	CASSLGPRDYGYTF	TGTGCCAGCAGTTTGGGGCCTCGGGACTATGGCTACACCTTC
TRBJ1-6	TRBV7-9	TRBD1	.	CASSLDRGSSPLHF	TGTGCCAGCAGCTTAGACAGGGGCTCTTCACCCCTCCACTTT